The entry that follows covers one TCR beta chain sequence. The antigen remains undetermined. Described time point: week 5, during vaccination. Doses consisted of 300 ug of mutant IDH1 20-mer peptide each, paired with topical imiquimod. The V and J ends lost 6 bases and 3 bases respectively, with 17 bases between them. The CDR3 has 15 residues. Germline loops: CDR1 KGHSH, CDR2 LQKENI. The table came from immunoSEQ multiplex PCR; TCRdb's copy has only in-frame clones and leaves some out. The data hold fewer than 40,000 clones, with around 58% observed a single time. The source of the sample is a study of a mutant IDH1 vaccine in newly diagnosed glioma. About the research overall: Vaccination followed radiotherapy alone by 4-6 weeks, or accompanied temozolomide cycles. Before enrollment, the patients had been treated with radiotherapy alone, temozolomide alone, or both together. Most of them had received both.

This TCR derives from a woman between 18 and 29 years old with glioma. The sample was PBMCs, taken from a glioma patient whose treatment included an IDH1 peptide vaccine. The rearrangement uses TRBV18 and TRBJ2-5; D may be TRBD2 (5 bases). The CDR3 loop is CASSLRDFVEETQYF. The CDR3 DNA sequence: TGTGCCAGCTCCCTCCGGGATTTTGTGGAAGAGACCCAGTACTTC.